This T cell receptor (beta chain) was identified in a study of cytomegalovirus exposure and HLA in healthy donors. The CDR3 spans 15 residues. The V gene's germline CDR1 is MNHNY and CDR2 SVGAGI (reference sequence). The V segment lost 5 bases and the J segment 3 bases; nucleotides outside the gene matches: 6. Overall study results and limits: A further, later analysis showed that HLA-associated TCR beta chains (compared with equally common others) were more clonally expanded. In a later analysis, several top co-occurrence clusters appeared linked to parvovirus B19, influenza, CMV and Epstein-Barr virus. Researchers reported from a later analysis that most CMV-associated TCR beta chains appeared HLA-restricted.

60 Vbeta and 13 Jbeta primers were used in PCR. Measured with immunoSEQ multiplex PCR; TCRdb has only the in-frame clones, and not every one. Of 95,000 to 100,000 clones in the sample, roughly 85% were seen once. There are a few counts of this clone. Its antigen is not identified. The chain uses TRBV6-6 and TRBJ1-1; 10 bases are a match to TRBD1. This clonotype originated in a man aged 25 to 40 in good health and CMV-seronegative. Sequencing was done on a sample of PBMCs. This CDR3 is CASSGRTGGHTEAFF. The CDR3 DNA follows: TGTGCCAGCAGTGGAAGGACAGGGGGGCACACTGAAGCTTTCTTT.